This T cell receptor beta chain is drawn from a study of T cells expressing NK-cell markers. With the 5' RACE reads reprocessed, TCRdb shows one record per CDR3 protein and no DNA. The repertoire table contains about 460,000 distinct CDR3 sequences. The CDR3 extends over 15 amino acids. CDR1 is SGDLS, CDR2 YYNGEE, per germline. The specimen sequenced was blood T cells: a sorted CD56 or NKG2C T cell subset, CD4+ or CD8+ T cells, or bulk PBMC T cells (not recorded which). This clonotype originated in a woman in her fifties or sixties in good health. The V and J genes are TRBV9 and TRBJ1-6; with no DNA, the TCRdb D assignment of TRBD1 cannot be verified. This chain's CDR3 is CASSVVGGEGSPLHF.